Listed below are T cell receptor beta chains from one sample, sequenced in a study of circulating and synovial CD4+ cells in juvenile arthritis. Here immunoSEQ multiplex PCR was the method, and the copy in TCRdb shows in-frame clones only, minus some. Among about 33,000 clones listed, roughly 96% were seen once. Material: CD4+ T cells from blood. The receptors stem from a human donor with juvenile idiopathic arthritis. Both conserved end residues are part of each CDR3. The D gene is left open where the match is weak. Clone size appears in some rows only: once, few, many, or a class for an expanded clone.

d_gene: -; v_gene: TRBV5-1; abundance: -; j_gene: TRBJ2-5; CDR3nt: TGCGCCAGCAGCTCCGGACAGCAAGAGACCCAGTACTTC; CDR3aa: CASSSGQQETQYF
d_gene: -; v_gene: TRBV6-5; abundance: -; j_gene: TRBJ1-2; CDR3nt: TGTGCCAGCAAGATCGAGGGCTATGGCTACACCTTC; CDR3aa: CASKIEGYGYTF
d_gene: TRBD1; v_gene: TRBV5-1; abundance: -; j_gene: TRBJ2-1; CDR3nt: TGCGCCAGCAGCTTGGGGCAGGGGGCGTACAGCTCCTACAATGAGCAGTTCTTC; CDR3aa: CASSLGQGAYSSYNEQFF
d_gene: -; v_gene: TRBV7-2; abundance: -; j_gene: TRBJ1-4; CDR3nt: TGTGCCAGCAGCTTAGCATGGAGCCGAAATGAAAAACTGTTTTTT; CDR3aa: CASSLAWSRNEKLFF
d_gene: -; v_gene: TRBV11-2; abundance: -; j_gene: TRBJ1-1; CDR3nt: TGTGCCAGCACCTTCTCGGAGATGAACACTGAAGCTTTCTTT; CDR3aa: CASTFSEMNTEAFF
d_gene: TRBD1; v_gene: TRBV7-2; abundance: once; j_gene: TRBJ1-5; CDR3nt: TGTGCCAGCAGCACGGGACAGGGTCGTCAGCCCCAGCATTTT; CDR3aa: CASSTGQGRQPQHF
d_gene: -; v_gene: TRBV29-1; abundance: once; j_gene: TRBJ2-7; CDR3nt: TGCAGCGTTCTTGAACAGGACGTCGGGCAGTACTTC; CDR3aa: CSVLEQDVGQYF
d_gene: TRBD1; v_gene: TRBV10-3; abundance: -; j_gene: TRBJ2-5; CDR3nt: TGTGCCATCGGCGAAATTTCTACAGGGGGCGAGACCCAGTACTTC; CDR3aa: CAIGEISTGGETQYF
d_gene: -; v_gene: TRBV19; abundance: once; j_gene: TRBJ1-5; CDR3nt: TGTGCCAGTGCTTGGACAGACAATCAGCCCCAGCATTTT; CDR3aa: CASAWTDNQPQHF
d_gene: -; v_gene: TRBV6-1; abundance: once; j_gene: TRBJ1-6; CDR3nt: TGTGCCAGCACCCCTTCCTCAGTCTATAATTCACCCCTCCACTTT; CDR3aa: CASTPSSVYNSPLHF
d_gene: -; v_gene: TRBV28; abundance: -; j_gene: TRBJ1-1; CDR3nt: TGTGCCAGCAGGCCCGACTACACTGAAGCTTTCTTT; CDR3aa: CASRPDYTEAFF
d_gene: TRBD2; v_gene: TRBV28; abundance: -; j_gene: TRBJ2-7; CDR3nt: TGTGCCAGCAATCCCCGTGGTAGCGGGAGGAACGAGCAGTACTTC; CDR3aa: CASNPRGSGRNEQYF
d_gene: TRBD1; v_gene: TRBV18; abundance: -; j_gene: TRBJ1-1; CDR3nt: TGTGCCAGCTCACCGGACGACAGGGGGGCTAACACTGAAGCTTTCTTT; CDR3aa: CASSPDDRGANTEAFF
d_gene: -; v_gene: TRBV7-9; abundance: -; j_gene: TRBJ2-5; CDR3nt: TGTGCCAGCAGCTTCACTAGGTTAAAAGAGACCCAGTACTTC; CDR3aa: CASSFTRLKETQYF
d_gene: -; v_gene: TRBV6-1; abundance: -; j_gene: TRBJ1-2; CDR3nt: TGTGCCAGCAGTGTCCGACTTGTCGATGGCTACACCTTC; CDR3aa: CASSVRLVDGYTF
d_gene: -; v_gene: TRBV9; abundance: -; j_gene: TRBJ2-1; CDR3nt: TGTGCCAGCAGCGCCCACACAGGAAACTCCTACAATGAGCAGTTCTTC; CDR3aa: CASSAHTGNSYNEQFF
d_gene: TRBD1; v_gene: TRBV5-4; abundance: -; j_gene: TRBJ2-7; CDR3nt: TGTGCCAGCAGCTTGATTGGACAGGGGGCAGTCGAGCAGTACTTC; CDR3aa: CASSLIGQGAVEQYF
d_gene: TRBD1; v_gene: TRBV6-1; abundance: -; j_gene: TRBJ2-1; CDR3nt: TGTGCCAGCAGTGTTACCGGGACAGGGTCCTACAATGAGCAGTTCTTC; CDR3aa: CASSVTGTGSYNEQFF
d_gene: -; v_gene: TRBV7-2; abundance: once; j_gene: TRBJ1-3; CDR3nt: TGTGCCAGCAGTCGCGCGGGGGGCGAAGGAAACACCATATATTTT; CDR3aa: CASSRAGGEGNTIYF
d_gene: TRBD1; v_gene: TRBV27; abundance: -; j_gene: TRBJ1-5; CDR3nt: TGTGCCAGCAGTCGATCCGACAGGGGAAATCAGCCCCAGCATTTT; CDR3aa: CASSRSDRGNQPQHF
d_gene: -; v_gene: TRBV28; abundance: -; j_gene: TRBJ2-6; CDR3nt: TGTGCCAGCAGTTTCCCCGCCAGGGTCCGTGGGGTCAACGTCCTGACTTTC; CDR3aa: CASSFPARVRGVNVLTF
d_gene: TRBD1; v_gene: TRBV10-3; abundance: -; j_gene: TRBJ1-1; CDR3nt: TGTGCCAGCAAGGACAGGGGCACTGAAGCTTTCTTT; CDR3aa: CASKDRGTEAFF